The 5 T cell receptor beta chains below all came from one sample that was sequenced in a study of OX40 agonist ivuxolimab in advanced cancers. The method was immunoSEQ multiplex PCR; TCRdb's version includes in-frame clones alone and lacks a portion of them. The table has around 100,000 clones, around 90% seen once; the top ten hold more than 0.15%. Source: CD4+ or CD8+ T cells sorted from blood, taken in a trial of the OX40 agonist ivuxolimab. These receptors came from an adult with an advanced solid tumor such as melanoma, head and neck, liver or kidney cancer.

The chain combines TRBV29-1 with TRBJ2-2; 8 bases are shared with TRBD2. V dropped 4 bases and J dropped 7; count of bases not matched to a gene: 11. This CDR3 is 15 amino acids long. Germline V lookup: CDR1 SQVTM, CDR2 ANQGSEA. CDR3 region: CSVVRMAGGYGELFF. In DNA, the CDR3 is TGCAGCGTTGTGCGTATGGCGGGAGGTTACGGGGAGCTGTTTTTT.

The CDR3 coding sequence is TGTGCCAGCAGGCCCCGACTAGCGGGAGTGGGAGAGACCCAGTACTTC. Its translation: CASRPRLAGVGETQYF. The chain has TRBV28 and TRBJ2-5, with TRBD2 matching 12 bases. The CDR3 length is 16 residues. Germline CDR1 reads MDHEN; CDR2 reads SYDVKM. V lost 6 bases to trimming and J lost 4 bases; unmatched junction nucleotides: 9.

This chain uses TRBV2 with TRBJ2-3; weak D call: TRBD2 (6 bases). V was trimmed by 11 bases and J by 1 base, leaving 19 bases between them. The CDR3 is made up of 15 amino acids. CDR1 SNHLY and CDR2 FYNNEI come from the germline V gene. The CDR3 is CAASLSPSGTDTQYF. Here the CDR3 DNA reads TGTGCCGCCAGCCTAAGTCCTAGCGGCACAGATACGCAGTATTTT.

The chain combines TRBV9 with TRBJ2-1; the D gene is possibly TRBD2 (5 bases). CDR3 length: 15 residues. V shed 0 bases and J shed 14 bases, with 21 bases lying between them. Per the germline V gene, CDR1 is SGDLS and CDR2 is YYNGEE. CDR3 amino acids: CASSVDGVLGDVKFF. For the CDR3, the DNA is TGTGCCAGCAGCGTAGATGGGGTATTGGGAGACGTGAAGTTCTTC.

The rearrangement links TRBV29-1 to TRBJ2-1, with 7 bases fitting TRBD1. V was clipped by 4 bases and J by 8 bases; unmatched bases: 5. The CDR3 is 12 residues long. Per germline, CDR1 SQVTM and CDR2 ANQGSEA. The CDR3 DNA sequence: TGCAGCGTTGTAGACAGGGTGGATGAGCAGTTCTTC. It encodes CSVVDRVDEQFF.